This T cell receptor (beta chain) derives from a study of T cells in Graves' hyperthyroidism and ophthalmopathy. Authors of the study amplified TCR beta CDR3 regions from RNA transcripts. With the HTBI primer set, the TCR CDR3 went through a first round of RT-PCR. Each CDR3 protein gets one entry after TCRdb re-called the multiplex PCR reads with MiXCR. This table holds under 300,000 distinct CDR3 sequences, 20% to 30% found once. This CDR3 has 15 residues. V was trimmed by 5 bases and J by 4 bases, leaving 12 bases between them. The V gene's germline CDR1 is SEHNR and CDR2 FQNEAQ (reference sequence).

This TCR came from a man aged 40-50 years with Graves' hyperthyroidism that later progressed to Graves' ophthalmopathy. The chain couples TRBV7-9 to TRBJ2-6; D gene unclear. The sample comprised blood. The CDR3 loop reads CASSPTETGANVLTF. The CDR3 DNA is TGTGCCAGCAGCCCCACAGAGACAGGGGCCAACGTCCTGACTTTC. Together with reference TRBV7-9 and TRBJ2-6, the CDR3 gives the full variable domain: DTGVSQNPRHKITKRGQNVTFRCDPISEHNRLYWYRQTLGQGPEFLTYFQNEAQLEKSRLLSDRFSAERPKGSFSTLEIQRTEQGDSAMYLCASSPTETGANVLTFGAGSRLTVL.